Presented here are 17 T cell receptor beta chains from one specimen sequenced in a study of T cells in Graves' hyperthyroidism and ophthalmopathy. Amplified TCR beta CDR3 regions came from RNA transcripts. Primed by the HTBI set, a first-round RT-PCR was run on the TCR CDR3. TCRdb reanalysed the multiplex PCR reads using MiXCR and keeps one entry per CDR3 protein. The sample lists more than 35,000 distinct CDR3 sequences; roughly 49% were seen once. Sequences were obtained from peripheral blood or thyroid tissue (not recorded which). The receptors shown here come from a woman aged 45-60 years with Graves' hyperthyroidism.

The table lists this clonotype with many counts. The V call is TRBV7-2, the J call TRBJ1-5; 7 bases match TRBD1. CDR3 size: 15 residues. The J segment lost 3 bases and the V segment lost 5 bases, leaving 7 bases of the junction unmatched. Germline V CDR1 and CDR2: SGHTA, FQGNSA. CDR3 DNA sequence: TGTGCCAGCAGCCCTCAGACAGGGACCAATCAGCCCCAGCATTTT. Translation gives CASSPQTGTNQPQHF.

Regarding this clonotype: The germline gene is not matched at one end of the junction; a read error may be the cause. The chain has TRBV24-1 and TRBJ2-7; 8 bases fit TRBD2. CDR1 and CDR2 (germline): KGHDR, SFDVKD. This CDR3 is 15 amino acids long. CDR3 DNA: TGTGCCACCAGTGATTTCCGAGCGGGAGTGTCCGAGCAGTATTTC. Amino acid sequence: CATSDFRAGVSEQYF.

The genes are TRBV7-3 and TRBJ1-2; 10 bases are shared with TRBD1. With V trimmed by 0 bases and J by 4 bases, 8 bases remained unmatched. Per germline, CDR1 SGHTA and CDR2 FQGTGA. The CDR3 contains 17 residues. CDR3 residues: CASSLTGQGLFGYGYTF. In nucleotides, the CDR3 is TGTGCCAGCAGCTTAACGGGACAGGGGCTCTTTGGCTATGGCTACACCTTC.

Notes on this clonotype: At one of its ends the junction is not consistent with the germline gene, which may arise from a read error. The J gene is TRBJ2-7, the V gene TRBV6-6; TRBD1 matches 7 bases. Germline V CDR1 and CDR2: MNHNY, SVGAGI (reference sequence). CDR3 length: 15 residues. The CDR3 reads CAISESGQISYEQYF. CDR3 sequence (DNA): TGTGCCATCAGTGAGTCGGGACAGATCTCCTACGAGCAGTACTTC.

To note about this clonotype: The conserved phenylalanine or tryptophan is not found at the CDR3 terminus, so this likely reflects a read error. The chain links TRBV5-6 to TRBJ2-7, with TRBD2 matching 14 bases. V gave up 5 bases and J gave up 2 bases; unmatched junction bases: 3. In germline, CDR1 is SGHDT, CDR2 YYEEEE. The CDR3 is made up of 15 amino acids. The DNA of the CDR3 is TGTGCCAGCAGGATGACTAGCGGGAGGGCCTACGAGCAGTACCTC. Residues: CASRMTSGRAYEQYL.

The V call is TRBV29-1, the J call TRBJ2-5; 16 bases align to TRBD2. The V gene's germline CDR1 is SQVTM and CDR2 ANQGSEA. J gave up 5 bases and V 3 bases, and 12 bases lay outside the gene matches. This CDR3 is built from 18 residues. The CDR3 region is CSVDLGTSGRAGRETQYF. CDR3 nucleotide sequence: TGCAGCGTTGACCTGGGGACTAGCGGGAGGGCCGGTCGGGAGACCCAGTACTTC.

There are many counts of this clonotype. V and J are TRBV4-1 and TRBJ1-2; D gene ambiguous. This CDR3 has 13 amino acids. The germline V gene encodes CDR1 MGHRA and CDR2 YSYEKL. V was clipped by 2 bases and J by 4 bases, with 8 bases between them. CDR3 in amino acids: CASSQLGLYGYTF. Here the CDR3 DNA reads TGCGCCAGCAGCCAATTGGGCCTCTATGGCTACACCTTC.

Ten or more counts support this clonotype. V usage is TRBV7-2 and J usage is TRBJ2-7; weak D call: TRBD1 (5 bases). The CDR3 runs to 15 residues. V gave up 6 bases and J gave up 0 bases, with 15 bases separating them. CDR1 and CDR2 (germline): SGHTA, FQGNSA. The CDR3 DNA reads TGTGCCAGCAGTCGTACAGGTCCCCGCTCCTACGAGCAGTACTTC. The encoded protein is CASSRTGPRSYEQYF. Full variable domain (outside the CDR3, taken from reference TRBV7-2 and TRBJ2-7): GAGVSQSPSNKVTEKGKDVELRCDPISGHTALYWYRQSLGQGLEFLIYFQGNSAPDKSGLPSDRFSAERTGGSVSTLTIQRTQQEDSAVYLCASSRTGPRSYEQYFGPGTRLTVT.

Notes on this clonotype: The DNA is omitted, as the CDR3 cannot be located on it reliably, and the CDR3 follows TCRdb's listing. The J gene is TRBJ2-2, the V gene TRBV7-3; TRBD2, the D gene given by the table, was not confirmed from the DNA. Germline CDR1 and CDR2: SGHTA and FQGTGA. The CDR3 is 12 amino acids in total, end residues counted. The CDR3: CASSLVAGGTFF.

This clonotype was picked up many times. CDR3 in DNA: TGTGCCAGCAGCTTACAGGCAGGAGGCGGCAATCAGCCCCAGCATTTT. It specifies CASSLQAGGGNQPQHF. The gene calls are TRBV7-2 and TRBJ1-5; unclear D gene. From germline, CDR1 is SGHTA and CDR2 FQGNSA. Trimming left V 2 bases short and J 2 bases short, with 13 bases between. CDR3 length equals 16 residues.

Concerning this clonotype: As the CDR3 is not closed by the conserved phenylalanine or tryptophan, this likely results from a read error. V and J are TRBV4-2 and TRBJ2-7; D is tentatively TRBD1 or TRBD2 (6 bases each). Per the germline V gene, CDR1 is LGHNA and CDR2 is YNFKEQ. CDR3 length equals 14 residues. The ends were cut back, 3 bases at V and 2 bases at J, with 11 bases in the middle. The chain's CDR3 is CASSQGAGTYEQYS. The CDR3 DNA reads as TGTGCCAGCAGCCAGGGGGCGGGGACCTACGAGCAGTACTCG.

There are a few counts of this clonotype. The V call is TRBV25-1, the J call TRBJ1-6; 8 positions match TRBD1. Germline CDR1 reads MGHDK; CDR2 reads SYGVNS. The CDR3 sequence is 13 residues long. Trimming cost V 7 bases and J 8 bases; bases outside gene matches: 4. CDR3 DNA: TGTGCCAGCAATACAGGGGGACATTCACCCCTCCACTTT. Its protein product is CASNTGGHSPLHF.

The CDR3 DNA sequence: TGTGCCACCAGCAGAGAACCGGGACTAGCGGGAGGCGAGCAGTACTTC. Its translation is CATSREPGLAGGEQYF. The V gene is TRBV15, the J gene TRBJ2-7, with 15 bases lining up with TRBD2. After removal of 0 bases from V and 6 bases from J, the junction contained 3 bases not matched to a gene. The CDR3 is 16 amino acids. Germline values: CDR1 LNHNV, CDR2 YYDKDF (reference sequence).

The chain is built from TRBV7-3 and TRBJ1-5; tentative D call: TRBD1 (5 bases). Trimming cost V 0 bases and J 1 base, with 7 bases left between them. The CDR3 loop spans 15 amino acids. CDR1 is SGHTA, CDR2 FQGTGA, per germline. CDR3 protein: CASSLTGGSNQPQHF. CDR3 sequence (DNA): TGTGCCAGCAGCTTAACGGGGGGGAGCAATCAGCCCCAGCATTTT.

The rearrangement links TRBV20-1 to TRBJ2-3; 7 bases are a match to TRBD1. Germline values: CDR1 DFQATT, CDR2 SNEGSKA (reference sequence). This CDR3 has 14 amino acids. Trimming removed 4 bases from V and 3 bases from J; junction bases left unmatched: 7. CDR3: CSATRQGSTDTQYF. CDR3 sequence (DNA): TGCAGTGCTACCAGACAGGGAAGTACAGATACGCAGTATTTT.

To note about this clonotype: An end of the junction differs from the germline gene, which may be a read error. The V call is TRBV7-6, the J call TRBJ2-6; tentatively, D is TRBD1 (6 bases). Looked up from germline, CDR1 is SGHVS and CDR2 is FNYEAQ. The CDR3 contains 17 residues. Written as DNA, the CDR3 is TGTGCCAGCAGCTTCGGACAGCGCCCCTCTGGGGCCAGCGTCCTGACTTTC. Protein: CASSFGQRPSGASVLTF.

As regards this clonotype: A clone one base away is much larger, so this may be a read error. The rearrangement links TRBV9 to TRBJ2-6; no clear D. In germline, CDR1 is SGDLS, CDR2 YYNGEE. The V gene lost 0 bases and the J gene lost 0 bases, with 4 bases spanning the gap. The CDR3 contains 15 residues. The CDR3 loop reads CASSVEDSGANVLTF. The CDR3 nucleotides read TGTGCCAGCAGCGTAGAGGACTCTGGGGCCAACGTCCTGACTTTC.